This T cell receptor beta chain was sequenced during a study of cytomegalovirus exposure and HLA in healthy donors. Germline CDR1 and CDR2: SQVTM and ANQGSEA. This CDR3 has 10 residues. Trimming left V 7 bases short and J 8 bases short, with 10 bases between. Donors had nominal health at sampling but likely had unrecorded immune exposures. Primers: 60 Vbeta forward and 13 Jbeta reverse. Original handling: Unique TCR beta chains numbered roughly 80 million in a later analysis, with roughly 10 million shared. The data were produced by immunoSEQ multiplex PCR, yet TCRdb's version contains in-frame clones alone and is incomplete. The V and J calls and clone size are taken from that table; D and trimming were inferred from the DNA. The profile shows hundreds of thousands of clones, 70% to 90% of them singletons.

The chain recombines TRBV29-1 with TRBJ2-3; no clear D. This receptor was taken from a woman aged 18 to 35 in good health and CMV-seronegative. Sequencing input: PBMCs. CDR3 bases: TGCAGCGCCATCACGGGTACGCAGTATTTT. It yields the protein CSAITGTQYF.